This TCR beta chain was obtained from a study of shared clonotypes between healthy human individuals. General study results and limits: An expected dependence of interdonor clonotype sharing on sequencing depth was noted. Relative to memory subsets, naive subsets generally showed larger estimated richness.

The authors split each subset's genomic DNA evenly across several immunoSEQ plates. Sequencing was performed with immunoSEQ multiplex PCR; in TCRdb, only in-frame clones are kept and a portion is missing. The profile shows under 600,000 clones, 90% to 97% of them singletons. The V gene's germline CDR1 is LNHDA and CDR2 SQIVND (reference sequence). The V end lost 1 base, the J end lost 3 bases, and 12 bases lay between the germline ends. CDR3 size: 15 residues. For this clone: Its antigen is still unknown.

The sequence was obtained from a young woman in good health. The sequencing input was naive CD4+ T cells sorted from blood. Regarding subset: CD45RA+ positively selected. This chain connects TRBV19 to TRBJ1-2, with D possibly TRBD1 on 6 matching bases. The CDR3 DNA is TGTGCCAGTAGTATAGGAGCGGGGGCTGACTATGGCTACACCTTC. Translated: CASSIGAGADYGYTF.